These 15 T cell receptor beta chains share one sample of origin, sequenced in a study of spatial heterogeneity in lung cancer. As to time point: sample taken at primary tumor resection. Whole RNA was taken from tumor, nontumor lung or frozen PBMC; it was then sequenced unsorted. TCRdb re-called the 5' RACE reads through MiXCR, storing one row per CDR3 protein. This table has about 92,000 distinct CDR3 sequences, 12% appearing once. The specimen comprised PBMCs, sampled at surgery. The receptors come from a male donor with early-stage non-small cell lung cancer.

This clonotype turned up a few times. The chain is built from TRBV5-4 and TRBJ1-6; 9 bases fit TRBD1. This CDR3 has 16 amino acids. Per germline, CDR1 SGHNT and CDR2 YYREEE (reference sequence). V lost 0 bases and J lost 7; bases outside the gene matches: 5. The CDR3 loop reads CASSLGGQGRNSPLHF. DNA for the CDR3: TGTGCCAGCAGCTTGGGGGGACAGGGCCGGAATTCACCCCTCCACTTT.

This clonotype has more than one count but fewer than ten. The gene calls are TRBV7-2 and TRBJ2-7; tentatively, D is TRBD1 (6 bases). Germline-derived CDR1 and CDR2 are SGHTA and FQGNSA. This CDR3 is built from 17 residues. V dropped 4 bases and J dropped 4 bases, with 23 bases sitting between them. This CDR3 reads CASSSQAGTTPPYEQYF. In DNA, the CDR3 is TGTGCCAGCAGCTCACAGGCCGGGACAACGCCCCCATACGAGCAGTACTTC.

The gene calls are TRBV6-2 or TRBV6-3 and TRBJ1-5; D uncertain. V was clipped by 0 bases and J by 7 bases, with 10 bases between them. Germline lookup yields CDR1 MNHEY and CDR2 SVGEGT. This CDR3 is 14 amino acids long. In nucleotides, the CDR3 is TGTGCCAGCAGTTACTCAGGGTTGAGGCAGCCCCAGCATTTT. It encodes CASSYSGLRQPQHF.

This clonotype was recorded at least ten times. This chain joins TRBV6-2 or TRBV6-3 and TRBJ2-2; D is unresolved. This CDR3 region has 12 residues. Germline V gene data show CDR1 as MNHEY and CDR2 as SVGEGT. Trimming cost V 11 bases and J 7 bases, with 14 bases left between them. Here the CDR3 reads CAEAEVNGELFF. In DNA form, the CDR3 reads TGTGCCGAGGCAGAAGTAAACGGGGAGCTGTTTTTT.

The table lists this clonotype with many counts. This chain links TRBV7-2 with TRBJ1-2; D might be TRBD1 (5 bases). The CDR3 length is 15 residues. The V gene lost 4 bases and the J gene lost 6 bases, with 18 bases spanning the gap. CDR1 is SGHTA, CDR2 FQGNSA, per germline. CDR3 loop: CASSYEGRLIDGYTF. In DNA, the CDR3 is TGTGCCAGCAGCTACGAGGGGAGGTTAATAGATGGCTACACCTTC.

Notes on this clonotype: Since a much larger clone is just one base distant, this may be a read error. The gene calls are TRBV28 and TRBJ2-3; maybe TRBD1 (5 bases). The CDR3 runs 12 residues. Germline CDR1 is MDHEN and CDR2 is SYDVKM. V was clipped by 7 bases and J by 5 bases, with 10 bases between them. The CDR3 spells CASKGNRDTQYF. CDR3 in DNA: TGTGCCAGCAAGGGGAACAGAGATACGCAGTATTTT.

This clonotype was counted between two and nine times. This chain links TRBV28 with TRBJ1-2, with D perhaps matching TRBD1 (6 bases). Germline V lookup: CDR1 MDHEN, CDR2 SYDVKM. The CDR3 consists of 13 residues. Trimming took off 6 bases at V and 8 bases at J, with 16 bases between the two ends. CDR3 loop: CASSRDNLGGYTF. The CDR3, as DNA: TGTGCCAGCAGCCGGGACAACCTGGGAGGCTACACCTTC.

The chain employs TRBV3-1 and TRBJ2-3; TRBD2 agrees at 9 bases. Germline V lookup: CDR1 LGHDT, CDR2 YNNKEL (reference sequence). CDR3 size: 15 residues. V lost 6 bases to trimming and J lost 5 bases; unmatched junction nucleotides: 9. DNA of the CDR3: TGTGCCAGCAGACAGAAAGCGGGAGGAGGAGATACGCAGTATTTT. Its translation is CASRQKAGGGDTQYF.

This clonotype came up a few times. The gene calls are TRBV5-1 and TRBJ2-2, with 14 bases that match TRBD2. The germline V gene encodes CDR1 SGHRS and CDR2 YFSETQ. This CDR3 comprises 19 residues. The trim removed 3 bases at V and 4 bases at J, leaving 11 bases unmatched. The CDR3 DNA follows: TGCGCCAGCAGCTGGATGACTAGCGGGAGGGCCGGAGGCACCGGGGAGCTGTTTTTT. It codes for CASSWMTSGRAGGTGELFF.

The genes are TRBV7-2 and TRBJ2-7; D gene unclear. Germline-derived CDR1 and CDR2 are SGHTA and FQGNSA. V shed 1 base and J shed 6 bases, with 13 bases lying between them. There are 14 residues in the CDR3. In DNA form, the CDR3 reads TGTGCCAGCAGCTTAGGTCCTATCATCTCCGAGCAGTACTTC. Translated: CASSLGPIISEQYF.

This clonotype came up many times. The CDR3 region has the DNA TGTGCCAGCAGTCCCAGGAGCGCCCGCTCCTACGAGCAGTACTTC. Translation: CASSPRSARSYEQYF. The chain carries TRBV28 and TRBJ2-7; D gene ambiguous. The CDR3 totals 15 residues. Per germline, CDR1 MDHEN and CDR2 SYDVKM. Trimming left V 5 bases short and J 0 bases short, with 14 bases between.

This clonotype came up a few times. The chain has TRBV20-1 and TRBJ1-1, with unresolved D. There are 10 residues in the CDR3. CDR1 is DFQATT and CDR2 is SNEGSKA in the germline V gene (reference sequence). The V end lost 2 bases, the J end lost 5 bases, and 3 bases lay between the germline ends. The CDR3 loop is CSARRTEAFF. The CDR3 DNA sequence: TGCAGTGCTAGAAGGACTGAAGCTTTCTTT.

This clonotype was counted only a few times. The CDR3 DNA reads TGTGCCAGCAGCAAAGCGATCGGGGGCGGCAATCAGCCCCAGCATTTT. Translating gives CASSKAIGGGNQPQHF. The V and J genes are TRBV21-1 and TRBJ1-5; TRBD1, the table's D call, was not compared with the DNA. TRBV21-1 is flagged as a pseudogene. CDR3 length equals 16 residues.

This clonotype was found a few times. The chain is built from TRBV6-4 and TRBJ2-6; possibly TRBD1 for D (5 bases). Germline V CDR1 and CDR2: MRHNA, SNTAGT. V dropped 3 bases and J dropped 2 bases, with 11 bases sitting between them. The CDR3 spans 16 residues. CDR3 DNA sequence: TGTGCCAGCAGTGAATCCAGGGCGACTGGGGCCAACGTCCTGACTTTC. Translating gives CASSESRATGANVLTF.

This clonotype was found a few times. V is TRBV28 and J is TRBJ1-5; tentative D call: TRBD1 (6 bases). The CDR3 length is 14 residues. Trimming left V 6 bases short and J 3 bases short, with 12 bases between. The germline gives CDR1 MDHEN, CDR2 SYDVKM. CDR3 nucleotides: TGTGCCAGCAGCCGCCAGGGGATCAATCAGCCCCAGCATTTT. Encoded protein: CASSRQGINQPQHF.